The 3 T cell receptor beta chains listed next were all sequenced from one sample in a study of blood T cells in healthy people across ages. A J-beta primer mix and a sample-barcoded 5' primer were used in a second PCR of roughly 6 to 11 cycles. TCRdb fed the 5' RACE reads into MiXCR, producing one record per CDR3 protein. The sample has about 1.5 million distinct CDR3 sequences; under 55% are singletons. Sequenced input: blood. Source of these receptors: a woman younger than 35 in good health.

The chain carries TRBV10-3 and TRBJ1-1; D is undetermined. The germline CDR1 and CDR2 sequences are ENHRY and SYGVKD. V was cut by 2 bases and J by 11 bases, with 15 bases left in between. This CDR3 comprises 13 residues. The CDR3 region is CAISEGPVTKAFF. The CDR3 nucleotides read TGTGCCATCAGTGAGGGGCCCGTCACGAAGGCTTTCTTT.

V is TRBV7-8 and J is TRBJ1-5, with D possibly TRBD1 on 5 matching bases. Deletions cut 1 base from V and 6 bases from J, with 13 bases between. From germline, CDR1 is SGHVS and CDR2 FQNEAQ. The CDR3 has 15 amino acids. In DNA form, the CDR3 reads TGTGCCAGCAGCTTAGTCCAGGGCTTTGGTCAGCCCCAGCATTTT. Protein: CASSLVQGFGQPQHF.

This clonotype was counted between two and nine times. V gene TRBV25-1 combines with J gene TRBJ2-7, with 8 bases matching TRBD1. The CDR3 is 15 residues long. Germline values: CDR1 MGHDK, CDR2 SYGVNS. The junction had 8 bases not matched to a gene; V was cut back by 5 bases and J by 2 bases. The CDR3 loop reads CASSKGDRRTYEQYF. The CDR3 DNA is TGTGCCAGCAGTAAAGGGGACAGGCGTACCTACGAGCAGTACTTC.